This TCR beta chain originates from a study of blood T cell repertoires in COVID-19. In the study overall: Sites across the United States, Italy and Spain contributed samples from acute and convalescent COVID-19.

The assay was immunoSEQ multiplex PCR, and TCRdb's table has in-frame clones only and misses some. The sample holds about 140,000 clones; about 80% are singletons and the top ten take more than 1.5%. Between the trimmed V and J ends, which lost 6 bases and 0 bases, there was a span of 17 bases. From germline, CDR1 is MNHEY and CDR2 SMNVEV (reference sequence). The CDR3 is made up of 17 amino acids. The clonotype originates from a human donor in a cohort sampled during active COVID-19. This chain connects TRBV27 to TRBJ2-2; D perhaps matches TRBD1 (6 bases). Sample: peripheral blood. CDR3 amino acids: CASRGQGPISNTGELFF. The CDR3 bases are TGTGCCAGCAGGGGGCAGGGGCCGATTTCGAACACCGGGGAGCTGTTTTTT.